The 2 T cell receptor beta chains below were found in one sample sequenced in a study of T cell changes during pregnancy in multiple sclerosis. Data came from immunoSEQ multiplex PCR; TCRdb stores just in-frame clones and leaves some out. The sample holds 85,000 to 130,000 clones, 94% seen once. Material: peripheral blood, obtained before pregnancy. These receptors all stem from a female donor with multiple sclerosis, enrolled in a pregnancy study.

The rearrangement links TRBV7-3 to TRBJ1-1; 8 bases agree with TRBD1. Per the germline V gene, CDR1 is SGHTA and CDR2 is FQGTGA. V was clipped by 5 bases and J by 12 bases; unmatched bases: 14. The CDR3 is 14 residues long. CDR3 residues: CASSPTEGTGGTFF. CDR3 coding DNA: TGTGCCAGCAGCCCCACCGAAGGCACAGGGGGAACTTTCTTT.

The chain has TRBV5-4 and TRBJ2-1, with 10 bases aligning to TRBD2. The V gene end was trimmed by 4 bases and the J gene end by 6 bases; junction bases not matched to a gene: 10. Germline CDR1 and CDR2: SGHNT and YYREEE (reference sequence). This CDR3 spans 16 amino acids. As DNA, the CDR3 is TGTGCCAGCAGCACCCAACTAGCGGGACCCGTCAATGAGCAGTTCTTC. It translates to CASSTQLAGPVNEQFF.